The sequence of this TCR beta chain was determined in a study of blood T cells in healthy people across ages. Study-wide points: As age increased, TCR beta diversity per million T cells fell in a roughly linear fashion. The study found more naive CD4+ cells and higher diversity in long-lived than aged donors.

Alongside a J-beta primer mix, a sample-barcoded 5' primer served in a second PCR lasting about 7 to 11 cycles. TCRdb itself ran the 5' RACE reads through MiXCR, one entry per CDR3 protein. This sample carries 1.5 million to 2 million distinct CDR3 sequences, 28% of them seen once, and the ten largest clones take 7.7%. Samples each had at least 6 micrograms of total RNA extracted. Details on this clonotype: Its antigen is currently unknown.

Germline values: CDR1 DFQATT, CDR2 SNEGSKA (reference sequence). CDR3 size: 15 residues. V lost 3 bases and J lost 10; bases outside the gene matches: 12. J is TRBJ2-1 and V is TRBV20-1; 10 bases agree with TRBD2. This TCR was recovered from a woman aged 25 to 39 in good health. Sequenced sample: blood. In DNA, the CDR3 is TGCAGTGCTAGGAACAGCGGGAGGGCCAGGGGGGAGCAGTTCTTC. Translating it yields CSARNSGRARGEQFF.